This T cell receptor beta chain is from a study of cytomegalovirus exposure and HLA in healthy donors. Study background: Researchers found that approximately 80% of some 400 genotyped donors fell within the Caucasian-associated ancestry cluster.

Whole-study results and caveats: Available immune exposure information covered CMV serostatus only. Analysis was performed later, and it showed HLA-associated TCR beta chains to be more clonally expanded than equally common others. A prior analysis recorded that most TCR beta V segments were productive about 87% or about 30% of the time.

Note on this clone: Its cognate antigen is unknown.

The PCR made use of 60 Vbeta and 13 Jbeta primers. The assay was immunoSEQ multiplex PCR, and TCRdb's table has in-frame clones only and misses some. Of roughly 100,000 clones in the sample, nearly 80% were seen once. Deletions cut 2 bases from V and 8 bases from J, with 7 bases between. The CDR3 contains 11 residues. In germline, CDR1 is SGHRS, CDR2 YFSETQ. The material sequenced was PBMCs. This chain joins TRBV5-1 and TRBJ1-2; D uncertain. The TCR was taken from a man aged 25 to 40 in good health and CMV-seronegative. CDR3 in amino acids: CASSFGVGYTF. The CDR3 coding sequence is TGCGCCAGCAGCTTCGGGGTAGGCTACACCTTC.